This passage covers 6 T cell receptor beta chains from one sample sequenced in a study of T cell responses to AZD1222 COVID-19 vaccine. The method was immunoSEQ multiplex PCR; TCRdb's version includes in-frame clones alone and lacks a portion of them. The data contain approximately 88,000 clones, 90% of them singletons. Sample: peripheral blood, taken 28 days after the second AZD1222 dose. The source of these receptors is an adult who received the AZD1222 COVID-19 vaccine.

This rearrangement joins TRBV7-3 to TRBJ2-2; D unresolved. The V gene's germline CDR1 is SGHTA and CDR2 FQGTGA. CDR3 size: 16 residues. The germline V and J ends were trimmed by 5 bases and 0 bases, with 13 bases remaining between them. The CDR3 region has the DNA TGTGCCAGCAGCACCAAACGGGCAGCGAACACCGGGGAGCTGTTTTTT. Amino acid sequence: CASSTKRAANTGELFF.

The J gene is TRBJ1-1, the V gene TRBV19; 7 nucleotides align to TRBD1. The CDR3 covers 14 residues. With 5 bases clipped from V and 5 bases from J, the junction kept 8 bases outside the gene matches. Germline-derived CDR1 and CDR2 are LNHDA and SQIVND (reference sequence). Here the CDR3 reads CASSRDRASTEAFF. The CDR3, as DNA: TGTGCCAGTAGTCGCGACAGGGCATCGACTGAAGCTTTCTTT.

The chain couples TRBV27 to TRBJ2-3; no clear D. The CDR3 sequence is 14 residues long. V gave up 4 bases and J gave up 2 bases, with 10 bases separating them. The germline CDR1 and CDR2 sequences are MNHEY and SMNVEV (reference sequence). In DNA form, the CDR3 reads TGTGCCAGCAGTTATTCCACTCCCACAGATACGCAGTATTTT. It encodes CASSYSTPTDTQYF.

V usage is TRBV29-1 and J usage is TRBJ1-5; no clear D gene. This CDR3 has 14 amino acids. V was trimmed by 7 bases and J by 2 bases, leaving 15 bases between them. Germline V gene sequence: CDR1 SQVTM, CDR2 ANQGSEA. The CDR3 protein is CSAVTGGGNQPQHF. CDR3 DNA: TGCAGCGCTGTGACGGGAGGCGGCAATCAGCCCCAGCATTTT.

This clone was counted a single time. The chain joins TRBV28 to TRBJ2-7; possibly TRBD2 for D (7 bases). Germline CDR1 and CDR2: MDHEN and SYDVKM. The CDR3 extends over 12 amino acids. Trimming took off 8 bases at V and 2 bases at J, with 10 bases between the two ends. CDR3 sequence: CASGGGTYEQYF. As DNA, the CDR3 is TGTGCCAGCGGGGGGGGCACCTACGAGCAGTACTTC.

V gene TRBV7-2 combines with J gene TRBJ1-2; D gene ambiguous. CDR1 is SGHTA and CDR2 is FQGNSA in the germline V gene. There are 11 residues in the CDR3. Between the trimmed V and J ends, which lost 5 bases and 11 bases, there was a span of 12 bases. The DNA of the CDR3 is TGTGCCAGCAGCCAGCCCCCGGAGTACACCTTC. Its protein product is CASSQPPEYTF.